The 12 T cell receptor beta chains below all came from one sample that was sequenced in a study of T cell changes during pregnancy in multiple sclerosis. Produced via immunoSEQ multiplex PCR; TCRdb's table is partial and in-frame only. The sample shows 50,000 or so clones, about 90% of them seen only once. Sequencing used CD4+ T cells from peripheral blood mononuclear cells, obtained after pregnancy. The receptors derive from a female donor with multiple sclerosis, enrolled in a pregnancy study.

The V gene is TRBV19, the J gene TRBJ2-1, with D unresolved. Germline CDR1 and CDR2: LNHDA and SQIVND (reference sequence). The CDR3 has 14 amino acids. With 7 bases removed from V and 6 bases from J, the gap between germline ends came to 16 bases. In DNA form, the CDR3 reads TGTGCCAGTATAGACCCGACGGGTTCCAATGAGCAGTTCTTC. This sequence encodes CASIDPTGSNEQFF.

The chain uses TRBV18 and TRBJ2-1, with 8 bases aligning to TRBD2. The germline CDR1 and CDR2 sequences are KGHSH and LQKENI. CDR3 length equals 16 residues. J lost 7 bases, V lost 0 bases, and 8 bases had no gene match. The CDR3 DNA reads as TGTGCCAGCTCACCACCAGGGGCGGGAGGAAGGAATGAGCAGTTCTTC. Encoded protein: CASSPPGAGGRNEQFF.

The chain couples TRBV2 to TRBJ2-5, with D possibly TRBD2 on 5 matching bases. Germline V gene lookup returns CDR1 SNHLY and CDR2 FYNNEI. Trimming removed 6 bases at V and 1 base at J, with 12 bases between. The CDR3 length is 14 residues. Written as DNA, the CDR3 is TGTGCCAGCAGCACGGGGTTGCCCCAAGAGACCCAGTACTTC. It yields the protein CASSTGLPQETQYF.

The rearrangement joins TRBV25-1 to TRBJ2-2; 14 nucleotides line up with TRBD2. The J segment lost 4 bases and the V segment lost 8 bases, leaving 6 bases of the junction unmatched. The CDR3 contains 16 residues. Germline-derived CDR1 and CDR2 are MGHDK and SYGVNS. The CDR3: CASRGLAGAGTGELFF. The CDR3, as DNA: TGTGCCAGCCGGGGACTAGCGGGAGCTGGCACCGGGGAGCTGTTTTTT.

This sequence joins TRBV7-2 and TRBJ1-2; 8 bases match TRBD1. The CDR3 covers 14 residues. The germline CDR1 and CDR2 sequences are SGHTA and FQGNSA. With 5 bases clipped from V and 5 bases from J, the junction kept 7 bases outside the gene matches. The CDR3 sequence is CASSPGQGDYGYTF. The CDR3 DNA is TGTGCCAGCAGCCCCGGACAGGGTGATTATGGCTACACCTTC.

The rearrangement links TRBV7-2 to TRBJ2-7; 9 bases agree with TRBD1. Germline V CDR1 and CDR2: SGHTA, FQGNSA. Losses at the gene ends were 5 bases for V and 3 bases for J; bases not matched to a gene: 11. The length of the CDR3 is 16 residues. The CDR3 sequence: CASSPGQGSWNYEQYF. The CDR3 nucleotides read TGTGCCAGCAGCCCGGGACAGGGCTCGTGGAACTACGAGCAGTACTTC.

This chain links TRBV28 with TRBJ2-7; D gene unclear. There are 13 residues in the CDR3. Trimming took off 7 bases at V and 0 bases at J, with 10 bases between the two ends. Germline loops: CDR1 MDHEN, CDR2 SYDVKM. The CDR3 reads CASNVGGSYEQYF. In DNA, the CDR3 is TGTGCCAGCAATGTAGGCGGCTCCTACGAGCAGTACTTC.

This rearrangement joins TRBV28 to TRBJ2-7, with TRBD2 as a possible D gene (7 bases). V was pared by 5 bases and J by 5 bases, with 19 bases between. Germline V gene data show CDR1 as MDHEN and CDR2 as SYDVKM. This CDR3 comprises 15 residues. The CDR3 is CASSPASGGGNEQYF. The CDR3 region has the DNA TGTGCCAGCAGTCCCGCTTCGGGGGGCGGCAACGAGCAGTACTTC.

The V call is TRBV7-9, the J call TRBJ1-3; maybe TRBD1 (6 bases). This CDR3 comprises 16 residues. CDR1 is SEHNR and CDR2 is FQNEAQ in the germline V gene (reference sequence). Between the trimmed V and J ends, which lost 1 base and 2 bases, there was a span of 12 bases. The CDR3 sequence: CASSLGPNRAGNTIYF. The CDR3 nucleotides are TGTGCCAGCAGCTTAGGGCCCAACAGGGCTGGAAACACCATATATTTT.

The CDR3 nucleotides are TGTGCCAGCAGTTTAGTCGGGACAGAAACCTACGAGCAGTACTTC. Translation gives CASSLVGTETYEQYF. The chain carries TRBV27 and TRBJ2-7, with 7 bases matching TRBD1. The CDR3 consists of 15 residues. V was pared by 2 bases and J by 2 bases, with 6 bases of the junction left unmatched. Germline lookup yields CDR1 MNHEY and CDR2 SMNVEV (reference sequence).

V is TRBV23-1 and J is TRBJ2-3; D is unresolved. TRBV23-1 is known as an ORF, though its function is uncertain. Trimming removed 0 bases from V and 1 base from J, with 14 bases in between. The CDR3 spans 17 residues. CDR3 coding DNA: TGCGCCAGCAGTCAATCGAGCCTCCCGCGATGCACAGATACGCAGTATTTT. As protein: CASSQSSLPRCTDTQYF.

V gene TRBV5-1 combines with J gene TRBJ2-7; 9 bases line up with TRBD1. There are 16 residues in the CDR3. CDR1 is SGHRS and CDR2 is YFSETQ in the germline V gene. Trimming cost V 0 bases and J 5 bases; bases outside gene matches: 9. Here the CDR3 reads CASSLAAGTGTHEQYF. CDR3 bases: TGCGCCAGCAGCTTGGCCGCGGGGACAGGGACCCACGAGCAGTACTTC. Variable domain in full (rest from reference TRBV5-1 and TRBJ2-7): KAGVTQTPRYLIKTRGQQVTLSCSPISGHRSVSWYQQTPGQGLQFLFEYFSETQRNKGNFPGRFSGRQFSNSRSEMNVSTLELGDSALYLCASSLAAGTGTHEQYFGPGTRLTVT.